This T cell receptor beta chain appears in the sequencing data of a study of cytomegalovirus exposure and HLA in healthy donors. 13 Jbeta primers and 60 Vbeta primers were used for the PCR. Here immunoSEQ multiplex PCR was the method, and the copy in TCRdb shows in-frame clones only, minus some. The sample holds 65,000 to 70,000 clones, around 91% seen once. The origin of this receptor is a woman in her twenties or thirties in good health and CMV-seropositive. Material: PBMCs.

CDR3: CASFHATGEGGETQYF. CDR3 nucleotides: TGTGCCAGCTTCCACGCGACAGGGGAGGGCGGAGAGACCCAGTACTTC. J is TRBJ2-5 and V is TRBV25-1, with D possibly being TRBD1 (8 bases). Between the trimmed V and J ends, which lost 8 bases and 4 bases, there was a span of 23 bases. CDR1 and CDR2 (germline): MGHDK, SYGVNS. The CDR3 covers 16 residues.